The rows below give T cell receptor beta chains drawn from one sample of a study of blood T cell repertoires in COVID-19. Clones were read by immunoSEQ multiplex PCR, and TCRdb kept only the in-frame ones, dropping some. The table shows 65,000 to 70,000 clones, with 60% to 85% occurring only once. Sequenced sample: peripheral blood. The source of these receptors is a man aged 60 to 69 with acute or convalescent COVID-19. The CDR3 runs from the conserved cysteine through the conserved F or W. D genes are given only for firm matches. Size is omitted from some rows. Given values are once, few, many or a class for expanded clones.

CDR3 protein: CATSGTTGKETQYF
CDR3 DNA: TGTGCCACCAGCGGGACGACAGGGAAGGAGACCCAGTACTTC
clone size: NA
V gene: TRBV15
J gene: TRBJ2-5
D gene: TRBD1

CDR3 protein: CASSLDRVRAGELFF
CDR3 DNA: TGTGCCAGCAGCTTGGACAGGGTTAGGGCCGGGGAGCTGTTTTTT
clone size: NA
V gene: TRBV11-2
J gene: TRBJ2-2
D gene: TRBD1

CDR3 protein: CASSANPTGIRQPQHF
CDR3 DNA: TGTGCCAGCAGTGCCAACCCTACAGGGATTCGGCAGCCCCAGCATTTT
clone size: NA
V gene: TRBV6-1
J gene: TRBJ1-5
D gene: NA

CDR3 protein: CASSVKGQGKGTEAFF
CDR3 DNA: TGTGCCAGCAGCGTAAAGGGACAGGGGAAGGGGACTGAAGCTTTCTTT
clone size: NA
V gene: TRBV5-4
J gene: TRBJ1-1
D gene: TRBD1

CDR3 protein: CASSGTDRGHGYTF
CDR3 DNA: TGCGCCAGCAGCGGTACAGACAGGGGGCACGGCTACACCTTC
clone size: NA
V gene: TRBV5-1
J gene: TRBJ1-2
D gene: TRBD1

CDR3 protein: CASSLGEGEAFF
CDR3 DNA: TGTGCCAGCAGTCTAGGGGAGGGTGAAGCTTTCTTT
clone size: NA
V gene: TRBV7-8
J gene: TRBJ1-1
D gene: NA

CDR3 protein: CASSLDFTGELFF
CDR3 DNA: TGCGCCAGCAGCTTAGACTTCACCGGGGAGCTGTTTTTT
clone size: NA
V gene: TRBV5-1
J gene: TRBJ2-2
D gene: NA

CDR3 protein: CASSSEQGWTEAFF
CDR3 DNA: TGTGCCAGTAGTTCTGAACAGGGGTGGACTGAAGCTTTCTTT
clone size: NA
V gene: TRBV19
J gene: TRBJ1-1
D gene: TRBD1

CDR3 protein: CASSQAPDTARNTIYF
CDR3 DNA: TGCGCCAGCAGCCAAGCCCCGGACACAGCCCGGAACACCATATATTTT
clone size: NA
V gene: TRBV4-3
J gene: TRBJ1-3
D gene: NA

CDR3 protein: CASAGGTGELFF
CDR3 DNA: TGCGCCAGTGCAGGTGGAACCGGGGAGCTGTTTTTT
clone size: NA
V gene: TRBV4-3
J gene: TRBJ2-2
D gene: NA

CDR3 protein: CASSPTGGTDTQYF
CDR3 DNA: TGTGCCAGCTCACCAACAGGAGGCACAGATACGCAGTATTTT
clone size: once
V gene: TRBV18
J gene: TRBJ2-3
D gene: NA

CDR3 protein: CASSIAAVNYGYTF
CDR3 DNA: TGTGCCAGTAGTATCGCGGCGGTTAACTATGGCTACACCTTC
clone size: NA
V gene: TRBV19
J gene: TRBJ1-2
D gene: NA

CDR3 protein: CATSRTGKGYTF
CDR3 DNA: TGTGCCACCAGCCGGACAGGGAAAGGCTACACCTTC
clone size: NA
V gene: TRBV24-1
J gene: TRBJ1-2
D gene: TRBD1

CDR3 protein: CASSLRTRATNEKLFF
CDR3 DNA: TGCGCCAGCAGCCTCCGAACGAGGGCGACTAATGAAAAACTGTTTTTT
clone size: NA
V gene: TRBV4-1
J gene: TRBJ1-4
D gene: NA

CDR3 protein: CASSLTTSEDIQYF
CDR3 DNA: TGTGCCAGCAGCCTCACAACTAGCGAGGACATTCAGTACTTC
clone size: NA
V gene: TRBV4-2
J gene: TRBJ2-4
D gene: TRBD2

CDR3 protein: CASSNLRGTWAEAFF
CDR3 DNA: TGTGCCAGCAGCAATCTTAGGGGTACCTGGGCTGAAGCTTTCTTT
clone size: few
V gene: TRBV6-2/TRBV6-3
J gene: TRBJ1-1
D gene: NA

CDR3 protein: CAISESLGGPEAFF
CDR3 DNA: TGTGCCATCAGTGAGTCGCTTGGTGGCCCTGAAGCTTTCTTT
clone size: NA
V gene: TRBV10-3
J gene: TRBJ1-1
D gene: NA

CDR3 protein: CASSMVRGNSPLHF
CDR3 DNA: TGTGCCAGCAGCATGGTACGGGGTAATTCACCCCTCCACTTT
clone size: NA
V gene: TRBV3-1/TRBV3-2
J gene: TRBJ1-6
D gene: NA

CDR3 protein: CASSPSMGVNPTGELFF
CDR3 DNA: TGTGCCAGCAGCCCCTCGATGGGCGTAAACCCCACCGGGGAGCTGTTTTTT
clone size: NA
V gene: TRBV7-9
J gene: TRBJ2-2
D gene: NA

CDR3 protein: CASSLAGVNYGYTF
CDR3 DNA: TGTGCCAGCAGCTTAGCAGGGGTTAACTATGGCTACACCTTC
clone size: NA
V gene: TRBV7-9
J gene: TRBJ1-2
D gene: NA

CDR3 protein: CASSRGQFYGYTF
CDR3 DNA: TGTGCCAGCAGCCGTGGACAGTTCTATGGCTACACCTTC
clone size: NA
V gene: TRBV6-2/TRBV6-3
J gene: TRBJ1-2
D gene: NA

CDR3 protein: CASSIETRTEAFF
CDR3 DNA: TGTGCCAGCAGCATTGAGACAAGGACTGAAGCTTTCTTT
clone size: NA
V gene: TRBV9
J gene: TRBJ1-1
D gene: NA

CDR3 protein: CASSVDGRLAGGPSYNEQFF
CDR3 DNA: TGTGCCAGCAGCGTAGACGGGAGACTAGCGGGGGGACCCTCCTACAATGAGCAGTTCTTC
clone size: NA
V gene: TRBV9
J gene: TRBJ2-1
D gene: TRBD2